These 13 T cell receptor beta chains came from one sample sequenced in a study of regulatory T cells in long-lasting Graves disease. Time point of the sample: newly diagnosed GD, antithyroid drugs for less than 3 months. With RNA extracted from PBMCs as input, the TCR library was made. Combining iRepertoire HTBI primers with Arm-PCR of CDR3 regions, the authors built TCR beta libraries. TCRdb used MiXCR to reprocess the multiplex PCR reads, holding one entry per CDR3 protein. The sample includes more than 300,000 distinct CDR3 sequences, approximately 10% of them seen just once. In addition, the sample was reused for a study of T cells in Graves' hyperthyroidism and ophthalmopathy.

This specimen consisted of peripheral blood mononuclear cells (PBMCs), obtained at new diagnosis, from a patient treated with antithyroid drugs. These receptors originate from a woman between 18 and 29 years old with Graves disease.

This clonotype came up many times. The genes are TRBV28 and TRBJ2-5; unclear D gene. The CDR3 spans 14 residues. CDR1 is MDHEN and CDR2 is SYDVKM in the germline V gene. With 3 bases removed from V and 1 base from J, the gap between germline ends came to 9 bases. The CDR3 DNA reads TGTGCCAGCAGTTTCGGGCGGTTCCAAGAGACCCAGTACTTC. Translated, it gives CASSFGRFQETQYF. Using reference TRBV28 and TRBJ2-5 for the parts outside the CDR3, the full variable domain is DVKVTQSSRYLVKRTGEKVFLECVQDMDHENMFWYRQDPGLGLRLIYFSYDVKMKEKGDIPEGYSVSREKKERFSLILESASTNQTSMYLCASSFGRFQETQYFGPGTRLLVL.

This clonotype was counted at least ten times. The gene calls are TRBV4-2 and TRBJ2-5, with 10 bases identical to TRBD2. This CDR3 comprises 17 residues. Unmatched junction bases numbered 5, after V lost 0 bases and J lost 1 base. The germline CDR1 and CDR2 sequences are LGHNA and YNFKEQ. For the CDR3, the DNA is TGTGCCAGCAGCCAAGATATAGCGGGGGGCTCCCAAGAGACCCAGTACTTC. It encodes CASSQDIAGGSQETQYF.

This clonotype has a count of ten or more. The rearrangement uses TRBV24-1 and TRBJ2-1; 12 bases line up with TRBD2. The CDR3 loop spans 16 amino acids. Germline assignment: CDR1 KGHDR and CDR2 SFDVKD. The junction had 3 bases not matched to a gene; V was cut back by 2 bases and J by 5 bases. CDR3 coding DNA: TGTGCCACCAGTGATTGGACTAGCGGGGATAACAATGAGCAGTTCTTC. It is translated as CATSDWTSGDNNEQFF.

The chain joins TRBV9 to TRBJ2-3, with a tentative D call TRBD2 (7 bases). CDR1 is SGDLS and CDR2 is YYNGEE in the germline V gene. V dropped 4 bases and J dropped 2 bases, with 14 bases sitting between them. The CDR3 loop spans 15 amino acids. The CDR3, as DNA: TGTGCCAGCAGCTACCGCGGGGGCCCCACAGATACGCAGTATTTT. Its translation is CASSYRGGPTDTQYF.

This clonotype was found many times. This chain joins TRBV2 and TRBJ2-3; D possibly corresponds to TRBD1 (6 bases). With the DNA end fitting TRBJ1-1 better, the J assignment may be wrong. Germline CDR1 is SNHLY and CDR2 is FYNNEI. The length of the CDR3 is 12 residues. Here the CDR3 reads CASSEEGGEAFF. CDR3 bases: TGTGCCAGCAGTGAGGAGGGGGGCGAAGCTTTCTTT.

This clonotype was found many times. The rearrangement links TRBV20-1 to TRBJ2-7; TRBD2 might be the D (6 bases). V dropped 6 bases and J dropped 0 bases, with 15 bases sitting between them. Germline loops: CDR1 DFQATT, CDR2 SNEGSKA (reference sequence). CDR3 length equals 14 residues. The CDR3 sequence: CSAARIGSSYEQYF. The CDR3, as DNA: TGCAGTGCGGCCCGAATCGGGAGCTCCTACGAGCAGTACTTC.

This clonotype has ten or more counts. This chain uses TRBV12-3 or TRBV12-4 with TRBJ1-2; TRBD1 matches at 7 bases. The J segment lost 6 bases and the V segment lost 4 bases, leaving 8 bases of the junction unmatched. The CDR3 is made up of 14 amino acids. CDR3 sequence: CASSSDRFSNGYTF. The DNA for the CDR3 is TGTGCCAGCAGTTCGGACAGGTTTTCAAATGGCTACACCTTC.

The V call is TRBV20-1, the J call TRBJ2-2; 13 bases are a match to TRBD2. J was trimmed by 6 bases and V by 2 bases; bases with no gene match: 12. Germline CDR1 and CDR2: DFQATT and SNEGSKA (reference sequence). The CDR3 is 18 residues long. The CDR3 spells CSARCTTSGRAIAGELFF. Here the CDR3 DNA reads TGCAGTGCTAGATGTACTACTAGCGGGAGGGCCATCGCCGGGGAGCTGTTTTTT.

This clonotype was found many times. V usage is TRBV11-2 and J usage is TRBJ2-5, with D perhaps TRBD1 or TRBD2 (5 bases each). This CDR3 comprises 15 residues. Deletions cut 4 bases from V and 1 base from J, with 13 bases between. Germline V CDR1 and CDR2: SGHAT, FQNNGV. This CDR3 is CASSWGRLLQETQYF. CDR3 in DNA: TGTGCCAGCAGCTGGGGACGTCTCCTCCAAGAGACCCAGTACTTC. The full variable domain, with the rest looked up from reference TRBV11-2 and TRBJ2-5, is EAGVAQSPRYKIIEKRQSVAFWCNPISGHATLYWYQQILGQGPKLLIQFQNNGVVDDSQLPKDRFSAERLKGVDSTLKIQPAKLEDSAVYLCASSWGRLLQETQYFGPGTRLLVL.

This clonotype was recorded many times. The rearrangement uses TRBV27 and TRBJ2-1; 7 nucleotides match TRBD1. The CDR3 spans 14 residues. Losses at the gene ends were 6 bases for V and 4 bases for J; bases not matched to a gene: 6. Germline CDR1 and CDR2: MNHEY and SMNVEV (reference sequence). CDR3 protein: CASSGRGLYNEQFF. The CDR3 DNA follows: TGTGCCAGCAGCGGCAGGGGGTTATACAATGAGCAGTTCTTC.

The V gene is TRBV5-6, the J gene TRBJ1-1, with 9 bases identical to TRBD1. The V segment lost 0 bases and the J segment 0 bases; nucleotides outside the gene matches: 6. The CDR3 runs 17 residues. Germline CDR1 is SGHDT and CDR2 is YYEEEE. CDR3 region: CASSLGTGGLVNTEAFF. In DNA, the CDR3 is TGTGCCAGCAGCTTGGGTACAGGGGGCCTGGTGAACACTGAAGCTTTCTTT.

Ten or more counts support this clonotype. This sequence joins TRBV9 and TRBJ1-1; no reliable D call. V was trimmed by 0 bases and J by 7 bases, leaving 10 bases between them. Germline assignment: CDR1 SGDLS and CDR2 YYNGEE. The CDR3 contains 13 residues. This CDR3 reads CASSVERWSEAFF. The CDR3 DNA is TGTGCCAGCAGCGTAGAAAGGTGGAGTGAAGCTTTCTTT.

The chain carries TRBV6-1 and TRBJ2-1, with a tentative D call TRBD1 (6 bases). The V end lost 7 bases, the J end lost 5 bases, and 12 bases lay between the germline ends. The CDR3 spans 13 residues. Germline V CDR1 and CDR2: MNHNS, SASEGT. CDR3 sequence (DNA): TGTGCCAGCAACGCCGGACAGAACAATGAGCAGTTCTTC. This encodes CASNAGQNNEQFF.